This T cell receptor (beta chain) is drawn from a study of T cells and Merkel cell carcinoma outcomes (TCRdb year 2020). With respect to the entire study: In patients with Merkel cell carcinoma, researchers looked at whether the T-cell repertoire of the tumor, along with T-cell density, could predict clinical outcome. The study at large found these results: T-cell repertoire features combined with T-cell density were reported to predict clinical outcomes in Merkel cell carcinoma patients.

Receptor libraries were prepared by the immunoSEQ multiplex PCR assay. The immuneACCESS repertoire file appears here via TCRdb, limited to in-frame rearrangements. These files lack a portion of the clones; in checked studies, under half of the deficit traces to unresolved V genes, and the cause of the others is not known. The sample table lists 15,000 to 19,000 clones, approximately 87% of them with a count of one. The biggest ten clones account for around 7.9% of the sample. About this clone: Its recognized antigen is unknown. Base qualities are missing; no much larger clone stands one base away.

CDR1 and CDR2 are read off the germline V gene (reference sequence) as SGHNT and YYREEE. Taken from cysteine to phenylalanine, the CDR3 has 16 residues. Solely the CDR3 DNA is kept, with 48 bases framed from the first base. Trimmed from V: 4 bases; trimmed from J: 17 bases; junction bases lacking a gene match: 19. Samples were obtained from patients with Merkel cell carcinoma. The sample was tumor tissue from Merkel cell carcinoma. This clonotype was obtained from a human donor with Merkel cell carcinoma. The V gene is TRBV5-4 and the J gene is TRBJ1-6; TRBD1 matches 9 bases in the middle. The DNA sequence is given as TGTGCCAGCAGCCATAACTTGGGACAGGGTGTTTCACTCTTCCACTTT. Its product reads: CASSHNLGQGVSLFHF.